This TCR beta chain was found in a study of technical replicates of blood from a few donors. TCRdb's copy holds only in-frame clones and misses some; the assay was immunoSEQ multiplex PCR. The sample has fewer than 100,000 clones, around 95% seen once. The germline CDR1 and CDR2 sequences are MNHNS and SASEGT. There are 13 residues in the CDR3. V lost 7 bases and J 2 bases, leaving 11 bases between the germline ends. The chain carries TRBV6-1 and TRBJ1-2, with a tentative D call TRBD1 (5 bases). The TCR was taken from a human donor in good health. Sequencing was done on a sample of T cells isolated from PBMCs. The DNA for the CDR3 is TGTGCCAGCATAGGGAACAGGAACTATGGCTACACCTTC. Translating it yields CASIGNRNYGYTF.